These T cell receptor beta chains were read from a single sample in a study of T cell clonotyping in hematopoietic cell transplantation. Profiled with immunoSEQ multiplex PCR; TCRdb holds only in-frame clones, not every one. The sample lists roughly 16,000 clones; roughly 85% were seen once. The specimen was peripheral blood mononuclear cells. The receptor source for this set is a woman in her thirties or forties in good health. Some clones in this sample may be carry-over from other donors' samples. CDR3s include the opening cysteine and the closing phenylalanine or tryptophan. D genes are given only for firm matches. For some rows the clone size is stated as once, few or many, or as a class when expanded; others skip it.

V gene: TRBV7-2; clone size: NA; J gene: TRBJ2-7; D gene: TRBD2; CDR3 DNA: TGTGCCAGCAGCTTAGGGGGGGCTAGCGGGGCCTACGAGCAGTACTTC; CDR3 protein: CASSLGGASGAYEQYF
V gene: TRBV7-2; clone size: NA; J gene: TRBJ1-3; D gene: NA; CDR3 DNA: TGTGCCAGCAGCTTAGCGCAGGGGGGAAACACCATATATTTT; CDR3 protein: CASSLAQGGNTIYF
V gene: TRBV5-6; clone size: NA; J gene: TRBJ2-7; D gene: TRBD1; CDR3 DNA: TGTGCCAGCAGCTTGGGGGGACAGGGGAATTACGAGCAGTACTTC; CDR3 protein: CASSLGGQGNYEQYF
V gene: TRBV5-8; clone size: once; J gene: TRBJ1-3; D gene: NA; CDR3 DNA: TGTGCCAGCAGCTGGTCAACCTCGGGAAACACCATATATTTT; CDR3 protein: CASSWSTSGNTIYF
V gene: TRBV5-6; clone size: NA; J gene: TRBJ2-7; D gene: NA; CDR3 DNA: TGTGCCAGCAGCTTGGGCGGGGATACCTACGAGCAGTACTTC; CDR3 protein: CASSLGGDTYEQYF
V gene: TRBV7-2; clone size: NA; J gene: TRBJ1-4; D gene: NA; CDR3 DNA: TGTGCCAGCAGCTTAACCGGATCTAATGAAAAACTGTTTTTT; CDR3 protein: CASSLTGSNEKLFF
V gene: TRBV5-1; clone size: NA; J gene: TRBJ2-1; D gene: NA; CDR3 DNA: TGCGCCAGCAGGGCTAGCGCCTCCTACAATGAGCAGTTCTTC; CDR3 protein: CASRASASYNEQFF
V gene: TRBV27; clone size: NA; J gene: TRBJ2-7; D gene: NA; CDR3 DNA: TGTGCCAGCAGTTCAAATCAGGGAATTCAGGGCGAGCAGTACTTC; CDR3 protein: CASSSNQGIQGEQYF
V gene: TRBV5-1; clone size: once; J gene: TRBJ2-1; D gene: TRBD2; CDR3 DNA: TGCGCCAGCAGTCATCATCACGGGACTAGCGGGAGGGATGAGCAGTTCTTC; CDR3 protein: CASSHHHGTSGRDEQFF
V gene: TRBV30; clone size: NA; J gene: TRBJ1-2; D gene: NA; CDR3 DNA: TGTGCCTGGAGCTCCCCCCAGCGGGGGCAGGGCTATGGCTACACCTTC; CDR3 protein: CAWSSPQRGQGYGYTF
V gene: TRBV7-9; clone size: NA; J gene: TRBJ2-7; D gene: TRBD2; CDR3 DNA: TGTGCCAGCAGCTGGACGGGAGGACTGGGAAACGAGCAGTACTTC; CDR3 protein: CASSWTGGLGNEQYF
V gene: TRBV28; clone size: NA; J gene: TRBJ2-7; D gene: NA; CDR3 DNA: TGTGCCAGCAGTTTCGGTCAGGGACCCGAGCAGTACTTC; CDR3 protein: CASSFGQGPEQYF
V gene: TRBV7-2; clone size: NA; J gene: TRBJ2-7; D gene: NA; CDR3 DNA: TGTGCCAGCAGCTTGAGCGGAACCTACGAGCAGTACTTC; CDR3 protein: CASSLSGTYEQYF
V gene: TRBV4-3; clone size: NA; J gene: TRBJ2-2; D gene: TRBD2; CDR3 DNA: TGCGCCAGCAGCCCCGATCGGATCGGACTAGCGGAAACGAACACCGGGGAGCTGTTTTTT; CDR3 protein: CASSPDRIGLAETNTGELFF
V gene: TRBV19; clone size: NA; J gene: TRBJ2-2; D gene: NA; CDR3 DNA: TGTGCCACCACACGGCAGGGTGGCACCGGGGAGCTGTTTTTT; CDR3 protein: CATTRQGGTGELFF
V gene: TRBV19; clone size: NA; J gene: TRBJ2-2; D gene: TRBD1; CDR3 DNA: TGTGCCAGTAAAGGGCCCGGGACAGGGGAGTTGAAGCTGTTTTTT; CDR3 protein: CASKGPGTGELKLFF
V gene: TRBV13; clone size: NA; J gene: TRBJ2-3; D gene: NA; CDR3 DNA: TGTGCCAGCAGCTTATCCGATACGCAGTATTTT; CDR3 protein: CASSLSDTQYF
V gene: TRBV25-1; clone size: NA; J gene: TRBJ2-7; D gene: TRBD1; CDR3 DNA: TGTGCCACCCAGACCGGGACAGGGGCGGGTTACGAGCAGTACTTC; CDR3 protein: CATQTGTGAGYEQYF
V gene: TRBV6-5; clone size: NA; J gene: TRBJ2-1; D gene: NA; CDR3 DNA: TGTGCCAGCAGCCCTACTGGACATAAGTACAATGAGCAGTTCTTC; CDR3 protein: CASSPTGHKYNEQFF
V gene: TRBV4-2; clone size: NA; J gene: TRBJ2-3; D gene: NA; CDR3 DNA: TGTGCCAGCAGCCAAGTGGGCGATACGCAGTATTTT; CDR3 protein: CASSQVGDTQYF
V gene: TRBV21-1; clone size: NA; J gene: TRBJ2-7; D gene: NA; CDR3 DNA: TGTGCCAGTCAGTTGCGGGGAAGGGATTACGAGCAGTACTTC; CDR3 protein: CASQLRGRDYEQYF
V gene: TRBV28; clone size: few; J gene: TRBJ1-5; D gene: NA; CDR3 DNA: TGTGCCAGCAGTTTTCTGGAGATCAATCAGCCCCAGCATTTT; CDR3 protein: CASSFLEINQPQHF
V gene: TRBV30; clone size: NA; J gene: TRBJ2-7; D gene: NA; CDR3 DNA: TGTGCCTGTATACACCACCGGTCCTACGAGCAGTACTTC; CDR3 protein: CACIHHRSYEQYF
V gene: TRBV9; clone size: NA; J gene: TRBJ2-5; D gene: TRBD2; CDR3 DNA: TGTGCCAGCAGCGTTAGCGGGAGGGCCTGGGAGACCCAGTACTTC; CDR3 protein: CASSVSGRAWETQYF
V gene: TRBV5-1; clone size: NA; J gene: TRBJ2-2; D gene: NA; CDR3 DNA: TGCGCCAGCAGCTTGACCCCGGGAGATGTACCCGGGGAGCTGTTTTTT; CDR3 protein: CASSLTPGDVPGELFF
V gene: TRBV27; clone size: NA; J gene: TRBJ2-7; D gene: NA; CDR3 DNA: TGTGCCAGCAGTCTGGACAGAAACTCCTACGAGCAGTACTTC; CDR3 protein: CASSLDRNSYEQYF
V gene: TRBV9; clone size: NA; J gene: TRBJ1-4; D gene: NA; CDR3 DNA: TGTGCCAGCAGCGTAGAGGGACGAATCAATGAAAAACTGTTTTTT; CDR3 protein: CASSVEGRINEKLFF
V gene: TRBV5-6; clone size: NA; J gene: TRBJ2-7; D gene: TRBD2; CDR3 DNA: TGTGCCAGCAGCTTCTCGGGGGGGGGATTCTCCTACGAGCAGTACTTC; CDR3 protein: CASSFSGGGFSYEQYF
V gene: TRBV7-2; clone size: NA; J gene: TRBJ2-7; D gene: NA; CDR3 DNA: TGTGCCAGCAGCCGCGATAGGGGATACGAGCAGTACTTC; CDR3 protein: CASSRDRGYEQYF
V gene: TRBV30; clone size: NA; J gene: TRBJ1-5; D gene: TRBD1; CDR3 DNA: TGTGCCTGGAGTGTAGCAGGGGGGAATCAGCCCCAGCATTTT; CDR3 protein: CAWSVAGGNQPQHF
V gene: TRBV4-3; clone size: NA; J gene: TRBJ2-1; D gene: NA; CDR3 DNA: TGCGCCAGCAGCCAAAGGGGGGGGATTGACAATGAGCAGTTCTTC; CDR3 protein: CASSQRGGIDNEQFF
V gene: TRBV11-2; clone size: NA; J gene: TRBJ2-5; D gene: TRBD2; CDR3 DNA: TGTGCCAGCAGCCCACTAGCGGGTGGGGAGACCCAGTACTTC; CDR3 protein: CASSPLAGGETQYF
V gene: TRBV9; clone size: NA; J gene: TRBJ1-4; D gene: TRBD1; CDR3 DNA: TGTGCCAGCAGCCCCCGACAGGGCACTAATGAAAAACTGTTTTTT; CDR3 protein: CASSPRQGTNEKLFF
V gene: TRBV5-5; clone size: NA; J gene: TRBJ1-2; D gene: NA; CDR3 DNA: TGTGCCAGCAGCTTGAATGGGAACTATGGCTACACCTTC; CDR3 protein: CASSLNGNYGYTF
V gene: TRBV28; clone size: NA; J gene: TRBJ1-5; D gene: NA; CDR3 DNA: TGTGCCAGCAGTTCTGCCGTGATACGGGTTAAGAATCAGCCCCAGCATTTT; CDR3 protein: CASSSAVIRVKNQPQHF
V gene: TRBV7-9; clone size: NA; J gene: TRBJ2-6; D gene: NA; CDR3 DNA: TGTGCCAGCAGCTTTAGCTCTGGGGCCAACGTCCTGACTTTC; CDR3 protein: CASSFSSGANVLTF
V gene: TRBV7-3; clone size: NA; J gene: TRBJ2-2; D gene: NA; CDR3 DNA: TGTGCCAGCAGGACCACCGGCGGAGAGAGGACCGGGGAGCTGTTTTTT; CDR3 protein: CASRTTGGERTGELFF